One sample yielded the 32 T cell receptor beta chains listed below, sequenced in a study of technical replicates of blood from a few donors. The method was immunoSEQ multiplex PCR; TCRdb's version includes in-frame clones alone and lacks a portion of them. This sample has 65,000 to 90,000 clones, with 94% found just once. Specimen: T cells isolated from PBMCs. These receptor sequences come from a human donor in good health.

The V gene is TRBV5-1, the J gene TRBJ2-7; 8 bases align to TRBD1. The CDR3 loop spans 16 amino acids. Germline V gene sequence: CDR1 SGHRS, CDR2 YFSETQ. The V gene end was trimmed by 0 bases and the J gene end by 6 bases; junction bases not matched to a gene: 11. In nucleotides, the CDR3 is TGCGCCAGCAGCTTGGGAACCGGGACAGGCGGAACCGAGCAGTACTTC. It translates to CASSLGTGTGGTEQYF.

This clone is a singleton in its sample. The chain carries TRBV5-4 and TRBJ1-1; D is possibly TRBD1 (6 bases). V lost 4 bases, J lost 3 bases, and 16 bases lay in between. The V gene's germline CDR1 is SGHNT and CDR2 YYREEE (reference sequence). This CDR3 region has 15 residues. CDR3 in amino acids: CASSVGPTGHTEAFF. CDR3 in DNA: TGTGCCAGCAGCGTAGGGCCGACAGGACACACTGAAGCTTTCTTT.

This sequence joins TRBV27 and TRBJ2-7, with a possible D match to TRBD1 (7 bases). V was trimmed by 5 bases and J by 0 bases, leaving 17 bases between them. The CDR3 covers 16 residues. Germline assignment: CDR1 MNHEY and CDR2 SMNVEV (reference sequence). As DNA, the CDR3 is TGTGCCAGCAGTATTAGCCGGGGGACAGTCTCCTACGAGCAGTACTTC. Translated: CASSISRGTVSYEQYF.

This clone showed up just once. This sequence joins TRBV2 and TRBJ2-4; perhaps TRBD2 as D (6 bases). V was clipped by 6 bases and J by 0 bases, with 6 bases between them. Germline lookup yields CDR1 SNHLY and CDR2 FYNNEI. This CDR3 is 13 amino acids long. The DNA of the CDR3 is TGTGCCAGCAGGGGACTAGCCAAAAACATTCAGTACTTC. This codes for CASRGLAKNIQYF.

The chain recombines TRBV6-1 with TRBJ1-1; D may be TRBD1 (6 bases). Germline CDR1 and CDR2: MNHNS and SASEGT. The CDR3 sequence is 14 residues long. Deletions cut 5 bases from V and 2 bases from J, with 12 bases between. Here the CDR3 DNA reads TGTGCCAGCAGTTCACAGGGTCGAAACACTGAAGCTTTCTTT. Residues: CASSSQGRNTEAFF.

V gene TRBV4-1 combines with J gene TRBJ2-7; 8 bases map to TRBD1. The CDR3 has 14 amino acids. Trimming removed 4 bases from V and 5 bases from J; junction bases left unmatched: 7. Germline V gene sequence: CDR1 MGHRA, CDR2 YSYEKL. CDR3 amino acids: CASSPGQAQDEQYF. The CDR3 coding sequence is TGCGCCAGCAGCCCGGGACAGGCCCAAGACGAGCAGTACTTC.

The gene calls are TRBV9 and TRBJ2-3; 9 bases line up with TRBD1. Germline V CDR1 and CDR2: SGDLS, YYNGEE. V dropped 2 bases and J dropped 4; count of bases not matched to a gene: 8. This CDR3 is built from 16 residues. The CDR3 DNA sequence: TGTGCCAGCAGCGTGAGAGGGGACAGGGTCCCAGATACGCAGTATTTT. Its protein product is CASSVRGDRVPDTQYF.

This sequence joins TRBV7-6 and TRBJ2-3; D is unclear. The CDR3 is made up of 11 amino acids. Germline lookup yields CDR1 SGHVS and CDR2 FNYEAQ. The V end lost 4 bases, the J end lost 5 bases, and 4 bases lay between the germline ends. CDR3 DNA: TGTGCCAGCAGCTACAAAGATACGCAGTATTTT. It codes for CASSYKDTQYF.

The V call is TRBV4-1, the J call TRBJ1-5; the D gene is possibly TRBD1 (6 bases). Deletions cut 1 base from V and 5 bases from J, with 12 bases between. Germline assignment: CDR1 MGHRA and CDR2 YSYEKL. The CDR3 contains 15 residues. The CDR3 coding sequence is TGCGCCAGCAGCCAAGTAATACAGGGCCATCAGCCCCAGCATTTT. This encodes CASSQVIQGHQPQHF.

A single count supports this clone. The rearrangement links TRBV27 to TRBJ2-6, with a weak D call TRBD2 (5 bases). Germline V CDR1 and CDR2: MNHEY, SMNVEV (reference sequence). The CDR3 sequence is 18 residues long. The germline V and J ends were trimmed by 5 bases and 0 bases, with 17 bases remaining between them. DNA for the CDR3: TGTGCCAGCAGTAATACTGAACGGGGTTACTCTGGGGCCAACGTCCTGACTTTC. Translating it yields CASSNTERGYSGANVLTF.

The chain links TRBV7-9 to TRBJ2-3, with TRBD2 matching over 7 bases. The CDR3 sequence is 15 residues long. The ends lost 7 bases at V and 4 bases at J; junction bases unmatched: 11. Germline CDR1 is SEHNR and CDR2 is FQNEAQ (reference sequence). This CDR3 is CASNLGGSRADTQYF. The CDR3 DNA sequence: TGTGCCAGCAACCTGGGGGGGAGTAGAGCAGATACGCAGTATTTT.

The chain uses TRBV7-6 and TRBJ1-3; D is perhaps TRBD1 (5 bases). This CDR3 has 16 residues. Deletions cut 2 bases from V and 1 base from J, with 12 bases between. The germline V gene has CDR1 SGHVS and CDR2 FNYEAQ. Here the CDR3 DNA reads TGTGCCAGCAGCTTATTAGGACATTTATCTGGAAACACCATATATTTT. Amino acid sequence: CASSLLGHLSGNTIYF.

The rearrangement uses TRBV29-1 and TRBJ2-3; a possible D gene is TRBD1 (6 bases). The ends were cut back, 0 bases at V and 0 bases at J, with 13 bases in the middle. Germline V CDR1 and CDR2: SQVTM, ANQGSEA. This CDR3 spans 16 amino acids. CDR3 nucleotides: TGCAGCGTTGAAGAAGGTGCAGGGGTTAGCACAGATACGCAGTATTTT. Amino acids: CSVEEGAGVSTDTQYF.

This chain connects TRBV27 to TRBJ2-5, with a possible D match to TRBD2 (5 bases). From germline, CDR1 is MNHEY and CDR2 SMNVEV (reference sequence). Trimming stripped 6 bases from V and 0 bases from J, with 11 bases between. The CDR3 has 14 residues. CDR3 region: CASRAEPYQETQYF. The CDR3 DNA reads TGTGCCAGCAGAGCGGAACCGTACCAAGAGACCCAGTACTTC.

The chain couples TRBV29-1 to TRBJ2-1, with 10 bases fitting TRBD1. This CDR3 spans 13 amino acids. Germline values: CDR1 SQVTM, CDR2 ANQGSEA. V was clipped by 6 bases and J by 7 bases; unmatched bases: 6. For the CDR3, the DNA is TGCAGCGTAATGGACAGGGGGATTAATGAGCAGTTCTTC. It yields the protein CSVMDRGINEQFF.

This clone was found once. The chain uses TRBV18 and TRBJ2-7; a possible D gene is TRBD2 (6 bases). Germline V CDR1 and CDR2: KGHSH, LQKENI. V was clipped by 3 bases and J by 0 bases, with 9 bases between them. This CDR3 has 14 residues. CDR3 sequence (DNA): TGTGCCAGCTCACCCGGGAGCAGCTCCTACGAGCAGTACTTC. Translation gives CASSPGSSSYEQYF.

Concerning this clone itself: The sample carries other DNA sequences with the same CDR3. The rearrangement uses TRBV9 and TRBJ1-1; D gene uncertain. The V and J ends lost 0 bases and 1 base respectively, with 4 bases between them. CDR1 is SGDLS, CDR2 YYNGEE, per germline. CDR3 length: 13 residues. Written as DNA, the CDR3 is TGTGCCAGCAGCGTAGCGGGGAACACTGAAGCTTTCTTT. Protein sequence: CASSVAGNTEAFF.

V gene TRBV7-8 combines with J gene TRBJ1-2; 9 bases map to TRBD1. V trimming: 5 bases; J trimming: 8 bases; junction bases outside the gene matches: 6. Germline V CDR1 and CDR2: SGHVS, FQNEAQ. CDR3 length equals 13 residues. CDR3 coding DNA: TGTGCCAGCAGCCAAACGGGACAGGGAGGCTACACCTTC. Its translation is CASSQTGQGGYTF. The full variable domain, with the rest looked up from reference TRBV7-8 and TRBJ1-2, is GAGVSQSPRYKVAKRGQDVALRCDPISGHVSLFWYQQALGQGPEFLTYFQNEAQLDKSGLPSDRFFAERPEGSVSTLKIQRTQQEDSAVYLCASSQTGQGGYTFGSGTRLTVV.

This chain joins TRBV6-5 and TRBJ2-1; 7 nucleotides line up with TRBD1. The CDR3 loop spans 13 amino acids. Germline-derived CDR1 and CDR2 are MNHEY and SVGAGI. Trimming removed 4 bases from V and 4 bases from J; junction bases left unmatched: 1. CDR3 region: CASSLGQYNEQFF. Written as DNA, the CDR3 is TGTGCCAGCAGTTTGGGACAGTACAATGAGCAGTTCTTC.

The genes are TRBV7-9 and TRBJ2-1; TRBD2 aligns across 7 bases. V shed 1 base, J shed 8 bases, and the junction held 5 bases outside the gene matches. Germline-derived CDR1 and CDR2 are SEHNR and FQNEAQ (reference sequence). This CDR3 is 14 amino acids long. The DNA of the CDR3 is TGTGCCAGCAGCTTAGGGACTAGTAGCGATGAGCAGTTCTTC. This encodes CASSLGTSSDEQFF.

The CDR3 DNA reads as TGTGCCAGCAGTGGGGCAGGGGGCTACAATGAGCAGTTCTTC. Translating it yields CASSGAGGYNEQFF. The chain employs TRBV6-1 and TRBJ2-1; 7 nucleotides align to TRBD1. CDR1 is MNHNS and CDR2 is SASEGT in the germline V gene. The CDR3 runs to 14 residues. The junction had 3 bases not matched to a gene; V was cut back by 4 bases and J by 3 bases.

J is TRBJ2-5 and V is TRBV6-5; no firm D call. Germline assignment: CDR1 MNHEY and CDR2 SVGAGI. Trimming removed 0 bases at V and 1 base at J, with 9 bases between. The length of the CDR3 is 15 residues. CDR3 nucleotides: TGTGCCAGCAGTTACTCGACTGGCAGCCAAGAGACCCAGTACTTC. Protein sequence: CASSYSTGSQETQYF.

This clone was counted once. The chain couples TRBV7-6 to TRBJ2-1; 13 bases fit TRBD2. The CDR3 covers 17 residues. Per germline, CDR1 SGHVS and CDR2 FNYEAQ. The V gene end was trimmed by 0 bases and the J gene end by 10 bases; junction bases not matched to a gene: 9. CDR3 nucleotide sequence: TGTGCCAGCAGCTTAGCGCTTCTGACTAGCGGGAGGAACGAGCAGTTCTTC. This codes for CASSLALLTSGRNEQFF.

V usage is TRBV7-8 and J usage is TRBJ2-7; TRBD2 matches at 7 bases. This CDR3 has 13 residues. The ends lost 6 bases at V and 7 bases at J; junction bases unmatched: 9. CDR1 and CDR2 from the germline V gene are SGHVS and FQNEAQ. CDR3 amino acids: CASSSDEGGEQYF. The CDR3 bases are TGTGCCAGCAGTTCTGACGAGGGAGGGGAGCAGTACTTC.

The CDR3 here is CASSPDRGYGYTF. The CDR3 nucleotides are TGTGCCAGCAGCCCCGACCGGGGGTATGGCTACACCTTC. V usage is TRBV6-5 and J usage is TRBJ1-2; a weak D match, TRBD1 (5 bases). Between the trimmed V and J ends, which lost 6 bases and 5 bases, there was a span of 13 bases. The germline CDR1 and CDR2 sequences are MNHEY and SVGAGI. This CDR3 has 13 amino acids.

The V call is TRBV5-4, the J call TRBJ1-3; 8 bases line up with TRBD1. The CDR3 covers 14 residues. V dropped 4 bases and J dropped 2; count of bases not matched to a gene: 2. From germline, CDR1 is SGHNT and CDR2 YYREEE (reference sequence). The CDR3, as DNA: TGTGCCAGCAGCCCGGACAGGGCTGGAAACACCATATATTTT. Its protein is CASSPDRAGNTIYF.

The chain combines TRBV30 with TRBJ1-1; 7 bases match TRBD1. The junction had 3 bases not matched to a gene; V was cut back by 4 bases and J by 1 base. Per the germline V gene, CDR1 is GTSNPN and CDR2 is SVGIG (reference sequence). The CDR3 loop spans 13 amino acids. DNA of the CDR3: TGTGCCTGGAATCGACAGGGGAACACTGAAGCTTTCTTT. Residues: CAWNRQGNTEAFF.

Worth noting for this clone: At one end, the junction sequence differs from germline, possibly due to a read error. The chain couples TRBV20-1 to TRBJ2-3; no definite D call. CDR3 length equals 9 residues. Germline loops: CDR1 DFQATT, CDR2 SNEGSKA (reference sequence). The CDR3, as DNA: TGCAGTGCTAGTCCACCCGTAGTTTTT. Translated, it gives CSASPPVVF.

CDR3 DNA sequence: TGTGCCAGCAGTCCCCAGGGGACCCCCTATGGCTACACCTTC. Protein sequence: CASSPQGTPYGYTF. This chain links TRBV14 with TRBJ1-2; D is perhaps TRBD1 (6 bases). The CDR3 is 14 residues long. Trimming removed 6 bases at V and 4 bases at J, with 15 bases between. Germline CDR1 SGHDN, CDR2 FVKESK.

The rearrangement uses TRBV6-6 and TRBJ2-7, with TRBD2 matching 13 bases. CDR3 size: 13 residues. Losses at the gene ends were 7 bases for V and 7 bases for J; bases not matched to a gene: 4. Germline V gives CDR1 MNHNY, CDR2 SVGAGI (reference sequence). CDR3 sequence reads: CASTGTSGTEQYF. The CDR3 DNA follows: TGTGCCAGCACTGGGACTAGCGGGACTGAGCAGTACTTC.

The gene calls are TRBV27 and TRBJ1-4, with D maybe TRBD1 (6 bases). V lost 6 bases and J lost 0, with 8 bases in between. CDR1 is MNHEY, CDR2 SMNVEV, per germline (reference sequence). This CDR3 region has 14 residues. CDR3 DNA sequence: TGTGCCAGCAGCTGGACAGCAACTAATGAAAAACTGTTTTTT. It yields the protein CASSWTATNEKLFF.

V usage is TRBV15 and J usage is TRBJ1-5; D remains ambiguous. The V and J ends lost 0 bases and 8 bases respectively, with 5 bases between them. The CDR3 sequence is 12 residues long. Germline assignment: CDR1 LNHNV and CDR2 YYDKDF (reference sequence). The CDR3 protein is CATSRDVEPQHF. For the CDR3, the DNA is TGTGCCACCAGCAGAGATGTAGAGCCCCAGCATTTT.